This T cell receptor beta chain is from a study of T cell clonality in common variable immunodeficiency. The study, taken as a whole, reports: Patient heterogeneity in the CVID cohort limited correlations between repertoire features and clinical complications. What drives increased CVID clonality needs T cell subpopulation sequencing. Shared TCRbeta clones were fewer between CVID subjects than controls.

Clones were sequenced by immunoSEQ multiplex PCR, and TCRdb holds only the in-frame ones, with some missing. The repertoire consists of 45,000 to 55,000 clones, none detected only once. This clone is medium-sized within its sample. What it recognizes is unknown. The sequence runs out 3 residues before the end of the CDR3; the remainder is reconstructed from the germline J gene. This CDR3 has 11 residues. Germline CDR1 reads SQVTM; CDR2 reads ANQGSEA. Input material: peripheral blood mononuclear cells. This rearrangement joins TRBV29-1 to TRBJ1-4, with 8 bases that match TRBD1. This clonotype was sampled from a person between 18 and 75 years old in good health. CDR3 sequence reads: CSVDGQGKLFF. CDR3 bases read: TGCAGCGTTGATGGACAGGGTAAA.